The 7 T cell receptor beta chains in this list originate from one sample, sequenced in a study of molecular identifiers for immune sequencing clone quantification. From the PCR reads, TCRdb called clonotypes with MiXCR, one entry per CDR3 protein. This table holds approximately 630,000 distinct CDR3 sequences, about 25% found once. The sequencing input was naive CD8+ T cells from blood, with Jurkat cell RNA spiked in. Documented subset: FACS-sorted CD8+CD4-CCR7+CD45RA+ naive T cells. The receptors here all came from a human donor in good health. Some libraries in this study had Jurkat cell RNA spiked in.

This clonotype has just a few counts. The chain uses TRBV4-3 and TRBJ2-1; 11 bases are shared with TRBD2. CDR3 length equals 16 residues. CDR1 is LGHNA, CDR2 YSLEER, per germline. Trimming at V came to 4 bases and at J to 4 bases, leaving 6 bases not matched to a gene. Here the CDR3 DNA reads TGCGCCAGCAGCCCGGAGGGACTAGCGGATTACAATGAGCAGTTCTTC. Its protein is CASSPEGLADYNEQFF.

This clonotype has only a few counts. Here the CDR3 reads CASSHPRTRGKLFF. CDR3 sequence (DNA): TGTGCCAGCAGTCACCCCCGGACGCGGGGAAAACTGTTTTTT. The chain carries TRBV6-2 or TRBV6-3 and TRBJ1-4; D is undetermined. V shed 5 bases and J shed 10 bases, with 17 bases lying between them. Germline V gene data show CDR1 as MNHEY and CDR2 as SVGEGT. This CDR3 comprises 14 residues.

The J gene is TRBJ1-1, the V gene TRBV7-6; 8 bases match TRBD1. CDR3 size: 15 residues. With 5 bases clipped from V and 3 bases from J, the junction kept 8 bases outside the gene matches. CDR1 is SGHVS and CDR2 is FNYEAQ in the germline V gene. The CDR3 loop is CASSTGTGRDTEAFF. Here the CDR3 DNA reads TGTGCCAGCAGCACAGGGACAGGTCGGGACACTGAAGCTTTCTTT.

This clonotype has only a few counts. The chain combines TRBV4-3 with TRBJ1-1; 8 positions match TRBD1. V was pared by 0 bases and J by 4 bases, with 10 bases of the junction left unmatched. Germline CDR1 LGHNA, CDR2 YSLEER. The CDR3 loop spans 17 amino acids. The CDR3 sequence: CASSQEAGGWIGTEAFF. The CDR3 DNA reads TGCGCCAGCAGCCAAGAGGCAGGGGGCTGGATTGGCACTGAAGCTTTCTTT.

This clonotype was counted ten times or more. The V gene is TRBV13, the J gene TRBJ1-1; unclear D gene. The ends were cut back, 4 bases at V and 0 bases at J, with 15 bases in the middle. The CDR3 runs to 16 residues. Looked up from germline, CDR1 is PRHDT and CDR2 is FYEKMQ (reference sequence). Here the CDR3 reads CASSSRAPGMNTEAFF. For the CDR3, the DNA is TGTGCCAGCAGCTCTCGGGCGCCAGGAATGAACACTGAAGCTTTCTTT.

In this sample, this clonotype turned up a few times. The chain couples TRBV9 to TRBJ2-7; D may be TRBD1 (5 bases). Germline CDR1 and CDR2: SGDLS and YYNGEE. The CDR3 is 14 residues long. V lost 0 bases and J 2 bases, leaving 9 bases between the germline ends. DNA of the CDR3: TGTGCCAGCAGCGTAGTGGACAATCCCTACGAGCAGTACTTC. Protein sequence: CASSVVDNPYEQYF.

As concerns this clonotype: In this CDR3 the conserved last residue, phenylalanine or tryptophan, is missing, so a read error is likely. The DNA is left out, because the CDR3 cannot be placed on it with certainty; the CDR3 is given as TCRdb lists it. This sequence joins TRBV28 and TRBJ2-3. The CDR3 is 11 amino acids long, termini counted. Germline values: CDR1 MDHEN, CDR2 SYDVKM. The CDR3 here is CASRFSARLSY.